One and the same sample provided the 23 T cell receptor beta chains below, sequenced in a study of response to subunit inactivated influenza vaccine (dated by TCRdb to between 2017 and 2018). The method behind the library was RT-PCR. Instrument used: Illumina HiSeq 2500. In-frame beta chains were kept once TCRdb had trimmed the public reads at Q25 with fastp and called clones with MiXCR. Each record represents a unique CDR3 protein, reported with the most common genes and DNA among its rows. The sample table contains around 480,000 distinct CDR3 sequences; only one count was recorded for approximately 17% of them. The top ten constitute roughly 3.1% of the sample. The specimen comprised CD4+ T cells sorted from PBMCs, sampled around 25 months after vaccination. These receptors all come from a man aged 45-69 years who received an inactivated influenza vaccine. Donor details come from another sample of the same person, matched by shared clones.

This rearrangement joins TRBV7-9 to TRBJ2-3, with D possibly TRBD1 on 6 matching bases. Trimming took 5 bases from V and 3 from J, leaving 15 bases between them. This CDR3 spans 15 amino acids. Germline V gene sequence: CDR1 SEHNR, CDR2 FQNEAQ (reference sequence). The CDR3 protein is CASSDDYRVTDTQYF. The CDR3 DNA sequence: TGTGCCAGCAGCGACGACTACAGGGTGACAGATACGCAGTATTTT. Combining the CDR3 with reference TRBV7-9 and TRBJ2-3 gives the whole variable domain DTGVSQNPRHKITKRGQNVTFRCDPISEHNRLYWYRQTLGQGPEFLTYFQNEAQLEKSRLLSDRFSAERPKGSFSTLEIQRTEQGDSAMYLCASSDDYRVTDTQYFGPGTRLTVL.

A few counts support this clonotype. CDR3 nucleotide sequence: TGTGCCAGCAACCAGGACAGGGCTATAGAGACCCAGTACTTC. This translates into CASNQDRAIETQYF. This chain uses TRBV12-3 or TRBV12-4 with TRBJ2-5, with TRBD1 identical over 8 bases. The V segment lost 7 bases and the J segment 4 bases; nucleotides outside the gene matches: 8. The CDR3 covers 14 residues.

The rearrangement uses TRBV19 and TRBJ1-5, with D tentatively TRBD1 (5 bases). Germline CDR1 LNHDA, CDR2 SQIVND (reference sequence). The CDR3 is 13 residues long. Trimming took off 4 bases at V and 3 bases at J, with 7 bases between the two ends. The CDR3 DNA is TGTGCCAGTAGTAGGGGGTACAATCAGCCCCAGCATTTT. Translating gives CASSRGYNQPQHF.

This sequence joins TRBV12-3 or TRBV12-4 and TRBJ2-5, with D maybe TRBD2 (6 bases). V lost 0 bases and J 1 base, leaving 12 bases between the germline ends. There are 16 residues in the CDR3. The CDR3, as DNA: TGTGCCAGCAGTTTAGCCAGGAGGGGAGCCCAAGAGACCCAGTACTTC. Translating gives CASSLARRGAQETQYF.

This clonotype was counted only a few times. The chain couples TRBV6-1 to TRBJ1-6, with 9 bases aligning to TRBD1. V lost 5 bases, J lost 9 bases, and 8 bases stayed unmatched. The CDR3 is made up of 15 amino acids. CDR1 MNHNS and CDR2 SASEGT come from the germline V gene. In nucleotides, the CDR3 is TGTGCCAGCAGTAAGGTGGGGACAGGGCGTTCACCCCTCCACTTT. This sequence encodes CASSKVGTGRSPLHF.

The table lists this clonotype with a few counts. This chain uses TRBV10-3 with TRBJ2-5, with 9 bases identical to TRBD2. Germline V gene data show CDR1 as ENHRY and CDR2 as SYGVKD. With 4 bases clipped from V and 5 bases from J, the junction kept 17 bases outside the gene matches. This CDR3 region has 18 residues. The CDR3 DNA reads TGTGCCATCAGTGGGTCTAGCGGGGAGACCTACGGGTGGGAGACCCAGTACTTC. This gives the protein CAISGSSGETYGWETQYF.

This chain links TRBV11-2 with TRBJ2-7; D ambiguous. The CDR3 has 12 amino acids. Deletions cut 5 bases from V and 6 bases from J, with 11 bases between. Germline values: CDR1 SGHAT, CDR2 FQNNGV. The CDR3 DNA is TGTGCCAGCAGCCATCCAGGCGTCGAGCAGTACTTC. This translates into CASSHPGVEQYF. The whole variable domain, remainder taken from reference TRBV11-2 and TRBJ2-7, is EAGVAQSPRYKIIEKRQSVAFWCNPISGHATLYWYQQILGQGPKLLIQFQNNGVVDDSQLPKDRFSAERLKGVDSTLKIQPAKLEDSAVYLCASSHPGVEQYFGPGTRLTVT.

Here the CDR3 reads CASSSSAGAYEQYF. As DNA, the CDR3 is TGTGCCAGCAGCTCGTCGGCAGGCGCGTACGAGCAGTACTTC. The chain couples TRBV7-8 to TRBJ2-7; the D is unclear. The CDR3 consists of 14 residues. Germline values: CDR1 SGHVS, CDR2 FQNEAQ. Deletions cut 4 bases from V and 4 bases from J, with 14 bases between.

The rearrangement joins TRBV5-5 to TRBJ1-3; D unresolved. This CDR3 region has 15 residues. The V and J ends lost 4 bases and 2 bases respectively, with 13 bases between them. CDR1 SGHKS and CDR2 YYEKEE come from the germline V gene (reference sequence). CDR3 sequence (DNA): TGTGCCAGCAGCCCCAGCTCAGCCCCTGGAAACACCATATATTTT. Translating it yields CASSPSSAPGNTIYF.

This clonotype came up a few times. The chain is built from TRBV29-1 and TRBJ2-2, with D possibly called TRBD1 or TRBD2 (6 bases each). CDR3 size: 15 residues. The germline V gene has CDR1 SQVTM and CDR2 ANQGSEA. Trimming left V 2 bases short and J 2 bases short, with 12 bases between. CDR3: CSVEFRGRNTGELFF. For the CDR3, the DNA is TGCAGCGTTGAATTCCGGGGGCGAAACACCGGGGAGCTGTTTTTT.

This chain connects TRBV5-1 to TRBJ2-5; the D is unclear. Trimming shortened V by 4 bases and J by 7 bases, and 14 bases separated the two germline ends. This CDR3 comprises 13 residues. Germline V gene data show CDR1 as SGHRS and CDR2 as YFSETQ. The CDR3 DNA reads as TGCGCCAGCAGCCCCGCCTGGGAAGTGACCCAGTACTTC. This translates into CASSPAWEVTQYF.

The chain links TRBV2 to TRBJ2-3, with D tentatively TRBD1 or TRBD2 (6 bases each). There are 14 residues in the CDR3. Trimming cost V 6 bases and J 4 bases, with 14 bases left between them. Germline loops: CDR1 SNHLY, CDR2 FYNNEI. The CDR3 region is CASRRRGEADTQYF. CDR3 nucleotide sequence: TGTGCCAGCAGGAGGAGGGGGGAGGCAGATACGCAGTATTTT.

This sequence joins TRBV20-1 and TRBJ2-1; 8 positions match TRBD2. The germline V gene has CDR1 DFQATT and CDR2 SNEGSKA (reference sequence). V lost 3 bases and J lost 2; bases outside the gene matches: 6. The length of the CDR3 is 15 residues. The CDR3 DNA is TGCAGTGCTAGGCGGCGGGGGGTGGCCTACAATGAGCAGTTCTTC. It specifies CSARRRGVAYNEQFF.

In its sample, this clonotype was seen many times. This chain uses TRBV18 with TRBJ1-1, with D perhaps TRBD1 (6 bases). Trimming pared 3 bases from V and 1 base from J, leaving 12 bases between. CDR1 and CDR2 (germline): KGHSH, LQKENI. The CDR3 is 15 amino acids. The CDR3 is CASSPGHGGNTEAFF. CDR3 coding DNA: TGTGCCAGCTCACCGGGACATGGGGGGAACACTGAAGCTTTCTTT.

Only a few counts were recorded for this clonotype. The chain links TRBV5-1 to TRBJ2-1; TRBD2 aligns across 11 bases. Trimming removed 1 base from V and 4 bases from J; junction bases left unmatched: 7. CDR3 length equals 17 residues. Germline V gene data show CDR1 as SGHRS and CDR2 as YFSETQ. The CDR3 bases are TGCGCCAGCAGCTTGCGCTCTAGCGGGGGGTTTTACAATGAGCAGTTCTTC. Amino acids: CASSLRSSGGFYNEQFF.

This clonotype was seen more than once but under ten times. J is TRBJ1-2 and V is TRBV12-3 or TRBV12-4, with 10 bases identical to TRBD1. With 9 bases clipped from V and 8 bases from J, the junction kept 9 bases outside the gene matches. The CDR3 runs 13 residues. The CDR3 DNA follows: TGTGCCAGTTCCTCCGGGACAGGGGTCGGCTACACCTTC. Its translation: CASSSGTGVGYTF.

This clonotype appeared a few times. The chain couples TRBV19 to TRBJ1-3, with 7 positions matching TRBD1. Germline CDR1 LNHDA, CDR2 SQIVND (reference sequence). This CDR3 spans 18 amino acids. J was trimmed by 0 bases and V by 5 bases; bases with no gene match: 13. The CDR3 here is CASSARDSYLPSGNTIYF. In DNA form, the CDR3 reads TGTGCCAGTAGTGCTCGGGACAGCTACCTTCCCTCTGGAAACACCATATATTTT.

The sample holds a few counts of this clonotype. This chain connects TRBV7-2 to TRBJ2-1; TRBD2 is a possible D gene (6 bases). The CDR3 is 15 amino acids. Trimming removed 5 bases from V and 4 bases from J, with 15 bases in between. The germline V gene encodes CDR1 SGHTA and CDR2 FQGNSA. CDR3: CASSTSFGGYNEQFF. CDR3 bases: TGTGCCAGCAGCACTAGCTTTGGGGGATACAATGAGCAGTTCTTC.

The chain joins TRBV7-2 to TRBJ2-1; TRBD1 agrees at 9 bases. The length of the CDR3 is 15 residues. The ends lost 1 base at V and 13 bases at J; junction bases unmatched: 11. The germline gives CDR1 SGHTA, CDR2 FQGNSA. CDR3 nucleotides: TGTGCCAGCAGCTTAGACGATCGTTTGGGACAGGGACAGTTCTTC. It encodes CASSLDDRLGQGQFF.

The V and J genes are TRBV12-3 or TRBV12-4 and TRBJ1-1; D remains unclear. The V end lost 8 bases, the J end lost 5 bases, and 15 bases lay between the germline ends. This CDR3 contains 13 residues. This CDR3 is CASSRPTETEAFF. The CDR3 bases are TGTGCCAGCTCTAGGCCTACCGAAACTGAAGCTTTCTTT.

The gene calls are TRBV24-1 and TRBJ2-6, with D possibly TRBD1 on 5 matching bases. The CDR3 spans 16 residues. The germline V gene encodes CDR1 KGHDR and CDR2 SFDVKD. The V and J ends lost 3 bases and 5 bases respectively, with 13 bases between them. The CDR3 DNA is TGTGCCACCAGTGATGGGGCAGCCCCGAGGGCCAACGTCCTGACTTTC. Amino acid sequence: CATSDGAAPRANVLTF.

The table lists this clonotype with a few counts. V usage is TRBV30 and J usage is TRBJ1-6, with TRBD1 matching 7 bases. The V segment lost 5 bases and the J segment 7 bases; nucleotides outside the gene matches: 5. CDR1 is GTSNPN and CDR2 is SVGIG in the germline V gene (reference sequence). The CDR3 has 13 amino acids. The CDR3 DNA is TGTGCCTGGGGTCGGACAGGCAATTCACCCCTCCACTTT. It translates to CAWGRTGNSPLHF.

The chain employs TRBV7-9 and TRBJ2-3, with TRBD1 matching over 8 bases. Trimming removed 5 bases from V and 4 bases from J; junction bases left unmatched: 8. The V gene's germline CDR1 is SEHNR and CDR2 FQNEAQ (reference sequence). The length of the CDR3 is 15 residues. CDR3 DNA: TGTGCCAGCAGCCCACGGGCAGGGGGCGCAGATACGCAGTATTTT. It encodes CASSPRAGGADTQYF. The full variable domain, rest sourced from reference TRBV7-9 and TRBJ2-3, is DTGVSQNPRHKITKRGQNVTFRCDPISEHNRLYWYRQTLGQGPEFLTYFQNEAQLEKSRLLSDRFSAERPKGSFSTLEIQRTEQGDSAMYLCASSPRAGGADTQYFGPGTRLTVL.